This TCR beta chain was identified in a study of blood T cell repertoires in COVID-19. Trimming took 7 bases from V and 4 from J; bases not matched to a gene: 8. CDR1 is ENHRY and CDR2 is SYGVKD in the germline V gene. The CDR3 runs to 15 residues. The study drew participants aged about 18 to 90 years from some 25 US areas. The method was immunoSEQ multiplex PCR; TCRdb's version includes in-frame clones alone and lacks a portion of them. The sample has around 250,000 clones; roughly 85% are singletons. The sample taken for sequencing was PBMCs or T cells enriched from blood (not recorded which). The clonotype comes from a woman aged 45-65 years with acute COVID-19. V gene TRBV10-3 combines with J gene TRBJ2-2, with 8 bases fitting TRBD1. Written as DNA, the CDR3 is TGTGCCATCACCATCGGACAGGGAGGCACCGGGGAGCTGTTTTTT. Protein sequence: CAITIGQGGTGELFF.